Below, one T cell receptor (beta chain) is given with its context. Each PCR had synthetic TCR analog templates added to it as a spike-in. Generated by immunoSEQ multiplex PCR, the TCRdb table keeps only in-frame clones and is missing some. The sample includes 40,000 to 45,000 clones, roughly 85% of them seen just once. The source of the sample is a study of PD-L1 blockade in urothelial cancer. Turning to the study itself: Between 0 and 3 chemotherapy regimens preceded treatment for each patient.

As for time point: peripheral blood 6 weeks after treatment start. Germline-derived CDR1 and CDR2 are MGHRA and YSYEKL. The ends lost 1 base at V and 5 bases at J; junction bases unmatched: 5. The CDR3 sequence is 15 residues long. The chain links TRBV4-1 to TRBJ1-5, with TRBD1 identical over 7 bases. Sequences were derived from PBMCs, sampled around atezolizumab (anti-PD-L1) treatment. The TCR sequence derives from a man aged 60-69 years with urothelial cancer. CDR3 nucleotides: TGCGCCAGCAGCCAAGCAGGGGGGCCGGATCAGCCCCAGCATTTT. Its protein product is CASSQAGGPDQPQHF.